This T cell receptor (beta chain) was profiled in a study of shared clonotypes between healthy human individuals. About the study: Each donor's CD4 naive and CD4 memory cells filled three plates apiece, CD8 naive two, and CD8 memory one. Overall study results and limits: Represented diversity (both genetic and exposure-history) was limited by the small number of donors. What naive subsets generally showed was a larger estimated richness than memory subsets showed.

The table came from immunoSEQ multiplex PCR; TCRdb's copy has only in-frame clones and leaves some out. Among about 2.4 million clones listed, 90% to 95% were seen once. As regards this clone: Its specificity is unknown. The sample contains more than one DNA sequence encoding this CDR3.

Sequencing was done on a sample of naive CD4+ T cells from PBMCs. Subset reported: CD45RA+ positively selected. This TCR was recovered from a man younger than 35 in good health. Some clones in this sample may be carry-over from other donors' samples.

The CDR3 coding sequence is TGTGCCAGCAGCTTAGAGAGTCAAGAGACCCAGTACTTC. Translation gives CASSLESQETQYF. The V call is TRBV11-3, the J call TRBJ2-5; D remains unclear. Trimming pared 0 bases from V and 2 bases from J, leaving 4 bases between. Per germline, CDR1 SGHNT and CDR2 YENEEA. The CDR3 runs to 13 residues.